Listed here are 14 T cell receptor beta chains from one sample, sequenced in a study of OX40 agonist ivuxolimab in advanced cancers. The data were produced by immunoSEQ multiplex PCR, yet TCRdb's version contains in-frame clones alone and is incomplete. Here the sample spans tens of thousands of clones, 90% being singletons. Sequencing was performed on CD4+ or CD8+ T cells sorted from blood, taken in a trial of the OX40 agonist ivuxolimab. The receptors shown here come from an adult with an advanced solid tumor such as melanoma, head and neck, liver or kidney cancer.

The count of this clone is one. The chain employs TRBV7-9 and TRBJ1-4, with TRBD1 matching over 7 bases. Germline CDR1 SEHNR, CDR2 FQNEAQ (reference sequence). V shed 5 bases and J 6 bases; nucleotides not matched to a gene: 9. The CDR3 is 15 amino acids. DNA of the CDR3: TGTGCCAGCAGCATACTGACAGGGATGGATGAAAAACTGTTTTTT. Protein product: CASSILTGMDEKLFF. Full variable domain (rest looked up from reference TRBV7-9 and TRBJ1-4): DTGVSQNPRHKITKRGQNVTFRCDPISEHNRLYWYRQTLGQGPEFLTYFQNEAQLEKSRLLSDRFSAERPKGSFSTLEIQRTEQGDSAMYLCASSILTGMDEKLFFGSGTQLSVL.

This chain joins TRBV9 and TRBJ2-3; D is ambiguous. Germline CDR1 and CDR2: SGDLS and YYNGEE. The CDR3 consists of 13 residues. Trimming cost V 0 bases and J 6 bases, with 8 bases left between them. The CDR3 loop reads CASSVGESDTQYF. Written as DNA, the CDR3 is TGTGCCAGCAGCGTAGGAGAGTCCGATACGCAGTATTTT. The full variable domain, in which reference TRBV9 and TRBJ2-3 provide the parts outside the CDR3, is DSGVTQTPKHLITATGQRVTLRCSPRSGDLSVYWYQQSLDQGLQFLIQYYNGEERAKGNILERFSAQQFPDLHSELNLSSLELGDSALYFCASSVGESDTQYFGPGTRLTVL.

The rearrangement uses TRBV25-1 and TRBJ2-1; TRBD2 aligns across 11 bases. CDR1 MGHDK and CDR2 SYGVNS come from the germline V gene. V lost 3 bases to trimming and J lost 8 bases; unmatched junction nucleotides: 6. The CDR3 consists of 15 residues. CDR3 sequence reads: CASSDTSGSGDEQFF. The CDR3 DNA reads TGTGCCAGCAGTGATACTAGCGGGAGCGGGGATGAGCAGTTCTTC.

The chain links TRBV7-9 to TRBJ2-1, with D tentatively TRBD1 (6 bases). CDR1 is SEHNR, CDR2 FQNEAQ, per germline (reference sequence). The CDR3 runs to 13 residues. Trimming removed 8 bases at V and 7 bases at J, with 15 bases between. Here the CDR3 DNA reads TGTGCCAGCGAACCCAGGGGAAAGAATGAGCAGTTCTTC. This gives the protein CASEPRGKNEQFF.

The chain combines TRBV5-3 with TRBJ1-3; maybe TRBD1 (5 bases). TRBV5-3 is treated as an ORF (open reading frame) with a function not yet certain. Trimming shortened V by 6 bases and J by 4 bases, and 26 bases separated the two germline ends. The CDR3 covers 18 residues. The chain's CDR3 is CARTKNGGWVRRGNTIYF. The CDR3, as DNA: TGTGCCAGAACCAAAAATGGGGGGTGGGTAAGGCGAGGAAACACCATATATTTT.

The chain is built from TRBV4-1 and TRBJ1-5; D is unresolved. The ends were cut back, 0 bases at V and 6 bases at J, with 6 bases in the middle. The CDR3 runs to 13 residues. Per the germline V gene, CDR1 is MGHRA and CDR2 is YSYEKL. CDR3 sequence (DNA): TGCGCCAGCAGCCAAGAGGGAGGTCAGCCCCAGCATTTT. Translated, it gives CASSQEGGQPQHF.

The chain employs TRBV6-4 and TRBJ2-1; 9 bases line up with TRBD2. J was trimmed by 4 bases and V by 6 bases; bases with no gene match: 13. This CDR3 spans 17 amino acids. Germline lookup yields CDR1 MRHNA and CDR2 SNTAGT. CDR3 nucleotides: TGTGCCAGCAGCCTCGGTCCACTAGCGGGCGTTTACAATGAGCAGTTCTTC. This gives the protein CASSLGPLAGVYNEQFF.

The V call is TRBV28, the J call TRBJ2-2; possibly TRBD1 for D (5 bases). Trimming shortened V by 5 bases and J by 6 bases, and 16 bases separated the two germline ends. CDR1 and CDR2 from the germline V gene are MDHEN and SYDVKM. This CDR3 contains 15 residues. The CDR3 spells CASSRQLLDPGELFF. CDR3 in DNA: TGTGCCAGCAGTCGACAGCTTTTAGATCCCGGGGAGCTGTTTTTT.

The chain carries TRBV2 and TRBJ2-1; weak D call: TRBD2 (5 bases). Germline V gene sequence: CDR1 SNHLY, CDR2 FYNNEI. Trimming removed 5 bases from V and 5 bases from J, with 10 bases in between. The CDR3 has 13 residues. The CDR3 here is CASSHARDNEQFF. Written as DNA, the CDR3 is TGTGCCAGCAGTCATGCGCGGGACAATGAGCAGTTCTTC.

The V gene is TRBV4-1, the J gene TRBJ1-4; 8 positions agree with TRBD1. The trim removed 3 bases at V and 4 bases at J, leaving 4 bases unmatched. Germline CDR1 is MGHRA and CDR2 is YSYEKL. The CDR3 sequence is 15 residues long. The CDR3 DNA follows: TGCGCCAGCAGCCAGACACAGGGGGATAATGAAAAACTGTTTTTT. This encodes CASSQTQGDNEKLFF.

The chain is built from TRBV9 and TRBJ2-2, with TRBD2 matching over 10 bases. This CDR3 is built from 16 residues. J gave up 3 bases and V 6 bases, and 8 bases lay outside the gene matches. Germline V gene lookup returns CDR1 SGDLS and CDR2 YYNGEE. The CDR3 sequence is CASKAGGPGDTGELFF. The CDR3 region has the DNA TGTGCCAGCAAAGCGGGAGGGCCTGGTGACACCGGGGAGCTGTTTTTT.

V gene TRBV9 combines with J gene TRBJ2-3, with D tentatively TRBD2 (5 bases). Germline V gene lookup returns CDR1 SGDLS and CDR2 YYNGEE. The length of the CDR3 is 16 residues. Trimming took 4 bases from V and 6 from J, leaving 21 bases between them. DNA of the CDR3: TGTGCCAGCAGCCAGACTAAAGCGTCCTGGTTGGATACGCAGTATTTT. It yields the protein CASSQTKASWLDTQYF.

The chain links TRBV5-8 to TRBJ1-2; D uncertain. CDR1 SGHTS and CDR2 YDEGEE come from the germline V gene. This CDR3 has 14 residues. Trimming left V 2 bases short and J 1 base short, with 9 bases between. The CDR3 loop is CASSFDRNNYGYTF. CDR3 nucleotides: TGTGCCAGCAGCTTTGATAGAAATAACTATGGCTACACCTTC. The full variable domain, its missing parts supplied by reference TRBV5-8 and TRBJ1-2, is EAGVTQSPTHLIKTRGQQATLRCSPISGHTSVYWYQQALGLGLQFLLWYDEGEERNRGNFPPRFSGRQFPNYSSELNVNALELEDSALYLCASSFDRNNYGYTFGSGTRLTVV.

The chain has TRBV7-3 and TRBJ2-2; 7 bases align to TRBD2. Germline loops: CDR1 SGHTA, CDR2 FQGTGA. The CDR3 sequence is 15 residues long. Trimming at V came to 1 base and at J to 2 bases, leaving 1 base not matched to a gene. The CDR3 region is CASSLSGSNTGELFF. CDR3 DNA: TGTGCCAGCAGCTTAAGCGGGAGTAACACCGGGGAGCTGTTTTTT.